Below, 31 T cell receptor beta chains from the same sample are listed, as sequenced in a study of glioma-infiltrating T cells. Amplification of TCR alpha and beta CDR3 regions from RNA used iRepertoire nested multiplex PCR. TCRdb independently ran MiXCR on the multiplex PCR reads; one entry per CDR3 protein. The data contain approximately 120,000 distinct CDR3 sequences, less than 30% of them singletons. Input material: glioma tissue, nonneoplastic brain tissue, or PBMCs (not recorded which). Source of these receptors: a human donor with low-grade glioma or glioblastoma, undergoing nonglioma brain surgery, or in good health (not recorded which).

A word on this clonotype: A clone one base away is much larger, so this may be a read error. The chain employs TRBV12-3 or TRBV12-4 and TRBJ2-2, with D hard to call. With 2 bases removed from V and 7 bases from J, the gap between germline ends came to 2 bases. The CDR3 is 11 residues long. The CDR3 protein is CASSLHGELFF. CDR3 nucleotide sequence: TGTGCCAGCAGTTTACACGGGGAGCTGTTTTTT.

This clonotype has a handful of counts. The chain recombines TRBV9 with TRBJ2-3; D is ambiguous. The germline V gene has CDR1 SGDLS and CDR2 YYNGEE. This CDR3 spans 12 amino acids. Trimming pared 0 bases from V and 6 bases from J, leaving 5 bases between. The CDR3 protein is CASSVGVDTQYF. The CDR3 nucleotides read TGTGCCAGCAGCGTAGGAGTCGATACGCAGTATTTT. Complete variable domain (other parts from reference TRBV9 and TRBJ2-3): DSGVTQTPKHLITATGQRVTLRCSPRSGDLSVYWYQQSLDQGLQFLIQYYNGEERAKGNILERFSAQQFPDLHSELNLSSLELGDSALYFCASSVGVDTQYFGPGTRLTVL.

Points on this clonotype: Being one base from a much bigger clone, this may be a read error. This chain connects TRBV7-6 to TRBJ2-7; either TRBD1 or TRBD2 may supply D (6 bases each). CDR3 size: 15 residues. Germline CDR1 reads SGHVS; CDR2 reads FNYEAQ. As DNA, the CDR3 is TGTGCCAGCCGCTTAGGGAGGACAGTCTCCTACGAGCAGTACTTC. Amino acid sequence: CASRLGRTVSYEQYF.

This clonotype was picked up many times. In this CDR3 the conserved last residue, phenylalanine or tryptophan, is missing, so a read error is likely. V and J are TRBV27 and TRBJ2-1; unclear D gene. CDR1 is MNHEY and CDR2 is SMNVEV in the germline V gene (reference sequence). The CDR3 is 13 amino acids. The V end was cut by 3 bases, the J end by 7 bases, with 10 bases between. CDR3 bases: TGTGCCAGCAGTTTCGGGCGTGTTAATGAGCAGTTCCTC. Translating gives CASSFGRVNEQFL.

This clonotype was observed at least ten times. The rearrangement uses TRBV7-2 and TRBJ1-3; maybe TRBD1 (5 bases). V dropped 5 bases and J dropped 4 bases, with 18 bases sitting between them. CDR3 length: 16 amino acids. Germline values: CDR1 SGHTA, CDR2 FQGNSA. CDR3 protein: CASSGALQGAGNTIYF. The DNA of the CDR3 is TGTGCCAGCAGCGGGGCCCTCCAAGGGGCAGGAAACACCATATATTTT.

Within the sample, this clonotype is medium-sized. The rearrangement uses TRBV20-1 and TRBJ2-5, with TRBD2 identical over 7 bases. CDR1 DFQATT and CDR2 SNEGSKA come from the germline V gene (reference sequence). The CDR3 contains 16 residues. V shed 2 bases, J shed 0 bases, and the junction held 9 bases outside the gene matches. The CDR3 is CSARLLWAGDQETQYF. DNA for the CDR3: TGCAGTGCTAGACTATTATGGGCGGGAGACCAAGAGACCCAGTACTTC.

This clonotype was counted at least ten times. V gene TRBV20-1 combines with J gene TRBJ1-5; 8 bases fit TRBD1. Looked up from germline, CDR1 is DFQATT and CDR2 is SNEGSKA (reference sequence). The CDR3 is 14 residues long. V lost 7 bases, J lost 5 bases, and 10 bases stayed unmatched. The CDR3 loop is CSVRVTGGHQPQHF. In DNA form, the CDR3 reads TGCAGTGTCCGGGTAACAGGGGGTCATCAGCCCCAGCATTTT.

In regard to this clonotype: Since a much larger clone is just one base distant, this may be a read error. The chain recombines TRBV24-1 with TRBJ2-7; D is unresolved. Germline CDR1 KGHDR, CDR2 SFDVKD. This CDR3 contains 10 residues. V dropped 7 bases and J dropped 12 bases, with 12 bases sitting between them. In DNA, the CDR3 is TGTGCCACCAGCGGCCCCTTGCGGTACTTC. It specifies CATSGPLRYF.

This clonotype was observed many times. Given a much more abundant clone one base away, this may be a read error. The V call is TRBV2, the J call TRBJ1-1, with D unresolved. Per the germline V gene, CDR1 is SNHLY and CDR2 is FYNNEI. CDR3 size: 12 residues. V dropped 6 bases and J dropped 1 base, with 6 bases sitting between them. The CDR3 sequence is CASSDTNTEAFF. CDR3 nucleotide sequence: TGTGCCAGCAGCGACACGAACACTGAAGCTTTCTTT.

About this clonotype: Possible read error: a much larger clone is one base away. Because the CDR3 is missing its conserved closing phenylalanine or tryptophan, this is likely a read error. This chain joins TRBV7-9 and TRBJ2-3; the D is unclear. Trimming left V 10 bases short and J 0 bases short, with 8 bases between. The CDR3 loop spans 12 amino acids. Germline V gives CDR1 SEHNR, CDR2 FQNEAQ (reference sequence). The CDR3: CATPPSTDTQYS. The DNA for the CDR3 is TGTGCCACCCCACCAAGCACAGATACGCAGTATTCT.

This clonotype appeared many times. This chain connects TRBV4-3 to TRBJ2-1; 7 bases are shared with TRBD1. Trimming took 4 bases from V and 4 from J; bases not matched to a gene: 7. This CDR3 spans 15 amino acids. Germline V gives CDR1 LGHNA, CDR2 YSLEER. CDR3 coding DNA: TGCGCCAGCAGCCTCGACAGGGTGGAGTACAATGAGCAGTTCTTC. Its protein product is CASSLDRVEYNEQFF.

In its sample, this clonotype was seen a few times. CDR3 residues: CASSSSAFNQPQHF. In nucleotides, the CDR3 is TGTGCCAGTAGTTCTTCGGCTTTCAATCAGCCCCAGCATTTT. The chain combines TRBV19 with TRBJ1-5; D ambiguous. CDR1 is LNHDA and CDR2 is SQIVND in the germline V gene (reference sequence). CDR3 length: 14 amino acids. V was shortened by 5 bases and J by 3 bases, with 11 bases between the two germline ends.

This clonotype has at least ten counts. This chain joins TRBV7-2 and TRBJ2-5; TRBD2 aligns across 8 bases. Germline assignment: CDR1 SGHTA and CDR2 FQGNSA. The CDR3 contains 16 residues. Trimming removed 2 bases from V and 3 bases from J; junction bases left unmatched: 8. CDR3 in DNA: TGTGCCAGCAGCTTACAAGCGGGAGTTGGGAAAGAGACCCAGTACTTC. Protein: CASSLQAGVGKETQYF.

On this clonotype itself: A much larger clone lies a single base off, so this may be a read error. CDR3 nucleotide sequence: TGTGCCAGCCGCTTAGGGAACACTGAAGCTTTCTTT. This gives the protein CASRLGNTEAFF. V and J are TRBV7-9 and TRBJ1-1; no definite D call. This CDR3 contains 12 residues. Germline V CDR1 and CDR2: SEHNR, FQNEAQ (reference sequence).

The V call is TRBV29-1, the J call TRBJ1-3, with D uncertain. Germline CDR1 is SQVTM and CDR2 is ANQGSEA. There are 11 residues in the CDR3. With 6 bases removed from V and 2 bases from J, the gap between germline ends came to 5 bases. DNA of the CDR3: TGCAGCGTCCGCGCTGGAAACACCATATATTTT. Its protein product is CSVRAGNTIYF. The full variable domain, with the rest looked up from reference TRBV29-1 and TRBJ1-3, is SAVISQKPSRDICQRGTSLTIQCQVDSQVTMMFWYRQQPGQSLTLIATANQGSEATYESGFVIDKFPISRPNLTFSTLTVSNMSPEDSSIYLCSVRAGNTIYFGEGSWLTVV.

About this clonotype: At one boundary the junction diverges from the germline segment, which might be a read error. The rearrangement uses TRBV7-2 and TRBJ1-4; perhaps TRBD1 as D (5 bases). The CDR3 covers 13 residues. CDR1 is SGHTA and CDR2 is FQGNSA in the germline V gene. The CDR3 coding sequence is TGTGCCAGCAGATTAGACGAGGGGGAAAAACTGTTTTTT. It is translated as CASRLDEGEKLFF.

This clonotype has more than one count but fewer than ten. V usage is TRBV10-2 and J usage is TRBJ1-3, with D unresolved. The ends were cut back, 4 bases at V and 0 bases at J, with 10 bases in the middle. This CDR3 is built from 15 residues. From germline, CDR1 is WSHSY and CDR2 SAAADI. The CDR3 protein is CASSGQLSSGNTIYF. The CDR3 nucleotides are TGCGCCAGCAGTGGGCAGCTGAGCTCTGGAAACACCATATATTTT.

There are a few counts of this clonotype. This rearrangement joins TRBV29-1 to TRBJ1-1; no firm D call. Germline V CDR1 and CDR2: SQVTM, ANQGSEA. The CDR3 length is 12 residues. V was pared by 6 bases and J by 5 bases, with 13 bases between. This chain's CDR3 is CSVIDISTEAFF. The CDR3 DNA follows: TGCAGCGTGATTGACATATCGACTGAAGCTTTCTTT. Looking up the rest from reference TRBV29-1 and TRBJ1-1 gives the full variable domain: SAVISQKPSRDICQRGTSLTIQCQVDSQVTMMFWYRQQPGQSLTLIATANQGSEATYESGFVIDKFPISRPNLTFSTLTVSNMSPEDSSIYLCSVIDISTEAFFGQGTRLTVV.

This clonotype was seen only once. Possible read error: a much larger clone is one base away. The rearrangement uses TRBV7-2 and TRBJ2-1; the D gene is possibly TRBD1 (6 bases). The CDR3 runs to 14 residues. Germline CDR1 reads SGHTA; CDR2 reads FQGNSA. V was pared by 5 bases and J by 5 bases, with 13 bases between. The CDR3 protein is CASSPNREHNEQFF. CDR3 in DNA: TGTGCCAGCAGCCCGAACAGGGAGCACAATGAGCAGTTCTTC.

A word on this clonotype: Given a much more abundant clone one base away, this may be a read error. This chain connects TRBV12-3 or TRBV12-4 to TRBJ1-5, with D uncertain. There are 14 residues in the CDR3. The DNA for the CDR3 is TGTGCCAGCAGTTTAGGAGGTCTCAATCAGCCCAAGCATTTT. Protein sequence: CASSLGGLNQPKHF.

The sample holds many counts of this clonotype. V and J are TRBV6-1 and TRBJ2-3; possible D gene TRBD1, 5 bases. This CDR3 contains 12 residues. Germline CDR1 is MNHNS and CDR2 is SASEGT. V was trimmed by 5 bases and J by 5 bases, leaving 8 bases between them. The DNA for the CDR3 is TGTGCCAGCAGTAGGGGCATAGATACGCAGTATTTT. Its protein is CASSRGIDTQYF.

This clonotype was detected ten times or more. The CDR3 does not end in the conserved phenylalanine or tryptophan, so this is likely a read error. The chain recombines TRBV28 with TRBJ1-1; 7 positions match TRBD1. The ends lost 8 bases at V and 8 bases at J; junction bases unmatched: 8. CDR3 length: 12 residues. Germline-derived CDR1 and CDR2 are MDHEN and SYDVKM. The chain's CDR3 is CASVQGGVEAFS. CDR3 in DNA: TGTGCCAGCGTTCAGGGGGGAGTAGAAGCTTTCTCT.

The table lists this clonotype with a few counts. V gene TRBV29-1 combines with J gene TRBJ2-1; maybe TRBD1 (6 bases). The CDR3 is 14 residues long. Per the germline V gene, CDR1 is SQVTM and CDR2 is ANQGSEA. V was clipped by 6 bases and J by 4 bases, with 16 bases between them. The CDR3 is CSVARQAPYNEQFF. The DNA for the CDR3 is TGCAGCGTCGCGCGACAGGCTCCTTACAATGAGCAGTTCTTC.

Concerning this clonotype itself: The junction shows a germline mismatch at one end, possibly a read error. The CDR3 bases are TGTGCCAGTGGTATAGATTGGACGACAGGAAGCACAGATACGCAGTATTTT. This codes for CASGIDWTTGSTDTQYF. The V call is TRBV19, the J call TRBJ2-3, with D possibly matching TRBD1 (6 bases). The germline CDR1 and CDR2 sequences are LNHDA and SQIVND (reference sequence). The CDR3 extends over 17 amino acids. The variable domain in full, with the rest retrieved from reference TRBV19 and TRBJ2-3, is DGGITQSPKYLFRKEGQNVTLSCEQNLNHDAMYWYRQDPGQGLRLIYYSQIVNDFQKGDIAEGYSVSREKKESFPLTVTSAQKNPTAFYLCASGIDWTTGSTDTQYFGPGTRLTVL.

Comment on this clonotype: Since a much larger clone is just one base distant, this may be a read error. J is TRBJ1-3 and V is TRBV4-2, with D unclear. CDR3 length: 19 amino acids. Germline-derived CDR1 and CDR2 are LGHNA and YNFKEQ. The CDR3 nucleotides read TGTGCCAGCAGCCAAGATATCGGGGATTTGCTAACATCTGGAAACGCCATATATTTT. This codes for CASSQDIGDLLTSGNAIYF.

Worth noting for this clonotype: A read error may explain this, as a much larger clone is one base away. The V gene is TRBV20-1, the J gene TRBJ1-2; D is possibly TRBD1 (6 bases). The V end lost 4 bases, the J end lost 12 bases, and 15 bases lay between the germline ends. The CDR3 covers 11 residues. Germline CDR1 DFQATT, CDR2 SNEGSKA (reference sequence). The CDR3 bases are TGCAGTGCTACTCTCGACAGGATACACACCTTC. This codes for CSATLDRIHTF.

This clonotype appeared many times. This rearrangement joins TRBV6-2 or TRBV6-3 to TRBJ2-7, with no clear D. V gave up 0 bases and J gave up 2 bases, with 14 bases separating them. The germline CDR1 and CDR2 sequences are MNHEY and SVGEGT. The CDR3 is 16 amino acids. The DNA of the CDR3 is TGTGCCAGCAGTTACTCGAGGAGCAAGTTCCCCTACGAGCAGTACTTC. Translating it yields CASSYSRSKFPYEQYF.

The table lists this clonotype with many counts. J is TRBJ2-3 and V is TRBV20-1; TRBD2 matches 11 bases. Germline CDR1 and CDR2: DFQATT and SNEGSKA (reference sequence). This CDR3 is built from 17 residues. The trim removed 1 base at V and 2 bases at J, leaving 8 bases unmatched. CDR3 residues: CSARVRTSGSITDTQYF. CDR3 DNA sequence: TGCAGTGCTAGAGTTCGAACTAGCGGGAGTATCACAGATACGCAGTATTTT.

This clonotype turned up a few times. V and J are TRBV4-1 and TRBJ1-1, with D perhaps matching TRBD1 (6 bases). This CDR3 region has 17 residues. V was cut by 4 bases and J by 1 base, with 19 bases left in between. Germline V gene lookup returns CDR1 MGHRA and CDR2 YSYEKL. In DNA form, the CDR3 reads TGCGCCAGCAGCCGCCCCGAGGGGGTTGAGGCGAACACTGAAGCTTTCTTT. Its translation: CASSRPEGVEANTEAFF.

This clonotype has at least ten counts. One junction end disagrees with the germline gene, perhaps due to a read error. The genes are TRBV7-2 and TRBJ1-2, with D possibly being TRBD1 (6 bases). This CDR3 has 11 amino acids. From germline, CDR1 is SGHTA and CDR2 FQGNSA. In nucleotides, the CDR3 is TGTGCCAGCAGCGATAGGGGGGCAGGGTCGTTC. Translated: CASSDRGAGSF.

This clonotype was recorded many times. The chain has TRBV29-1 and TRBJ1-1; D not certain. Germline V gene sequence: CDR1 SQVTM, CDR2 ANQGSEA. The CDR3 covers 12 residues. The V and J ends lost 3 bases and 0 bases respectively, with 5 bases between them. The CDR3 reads CSVDQVNTEAFF. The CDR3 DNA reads TGCAGCGTTGATCAAGTGAACACTGAAGCTTTCTTT.